Listed here are 24 T cell receptor beta chains from one sample, sequenced in a study of tumor and adjacent non-tumor tissue in lung cancer. TCRbeta libraries were built with three rounds of nested PCR, modified from ARM-PCR. TCRdb itself ran the multiplex PCR reads through MiXCR, one entry per CDR3 protein. The sample consists of approximately 80,000 distinct CDR3 sequences, around 80% of them appearing once. RNA was extracted from bulk tissue without any cell sorting. This non-tumor lung sample came from over 3 cm beyond the tumor edge. Sequencing was carried out using distant non-tumor lung tissue. These receptors all come from a man in his sixties with non-small cell lung cancer.

This clonotype was counted once. The junction departs from germline at one end; a sequencing error may be responsible. This chain uses TRBV4-2 with TRBJ1-5; TRBD1 is a possible D gene (6 bases). The CDR3 has 17 amino acids. CDR1 and CDR2 (germline): LGHNA, YNFKEQ. CDR3 amino acids: CASSQDPDGGIIRSQHF. CDR3 DNA: TGTGCCAGCAGCCAAGATCCGGACGGGGGCATAATTCGGTCCCAGCACTTT.

A remark on this clonotype: This clone may be a read error of a much larger clone one base away. The rearrangement uses TRBV20-1 and TRBJ1-6; no definite D call. CDR1 and CDR2 (germline): DFQATT, SNEGSKA (reference sequence). This CDR3 comprises 15 residues. CDR3 residues: CNASTPRGANSPLHF. Here the CDR3 DNA reads TGCAATGCTTCTACCCCACGGGGAGCTAATTCACCCCTCCACTTT.

The chain joins TRBV29-1 to TRBJ1-2; D remains ambiguous. Trimming shortened V by 8 bases and J by 6 bases, and 16 bases separated the two germline ends. The CDR3 is 12 amino acids. Germline-derived CDR1 and CDR2 are SQVTM and ANQGSEA. This CDR3 reads CSTRGDEDGYTF. CDR3 DNA sequence: TGCAGCACCCGAGGCGATGAGGATGGCTACACCTTC.

To note about this clonotype: Given a much more abundant clone one base away, this may be a read error. The chain has TRBV4-1 and TRBJ1-5, with 7 bases aligning to TRBD1. This CDR3 has 17 residues. After removal of 1 base from V and 7 bases from J, the junction contained 13 bases not matched to a gene. CDR1 is MGHRA and CDR2 is YSYEKL in the germline V gene. CDR3 coding DNA: TGCGCCAGCAGCCAAGTGGGTAGGTACAGGGGAGTACAGCCCCAGCATTTT. It specifies CASSQVGRYRGVQPQHF.

Comment on this clonotype: The germline gene is not matched at one end of the junction; a read error may be the cause. The genes are TRBV4-2 and TRBJ1-5; unclear D gene. The CDR3 loop spans 15 amino acids. Germline V CDR1 and CDR2: LGHNA, YNFKEQ. The CDR3 nucleotides read TGTGCTAGCAGCCAAACTGGACGGAGAGACCAGCCCCAGCATTTT. It is translated as CASSQTGRRDQPQHF.

This rearrangement joins TRBV5-1 to TRBJ2-7; no firm D call. This CDR3 has 16 amino acids. The V end lost 4 bases, the J end lost 5 bases, and 22 bases lay between the germline ends. The V gene's germline CDR1 is SGHRS and CDR2 YFSETQ. CDR3 region: CASSPAVGSQDNEQYF. The DNA for the CDR3 is TGCGCCAGCAGCCCGGCTGTTGGAAGTCAGGATAACGAGCAGTACTTC.

This clonotype was counted once. At one of its ends the junction is not consistent with the germline gene, which may arise from a read error. The chain uses TRBV20-1 and TRBJ2-2, with TRBD2 identical over 11 bases. This CDR3 spans 16 amino acids. CDR1 is DFQATT and CDR2 is SNEGSKA in the germline V gene (reference sequence). The CDR3 sequence: CSARVTSGVDTRELFF. The CDR3 DNA is TGCAGTGCTAGGGTGACTAGCGGGGTAGACACCAGGGAGCTGTTTTTT.

Only one count was recorded for this clonotype. A clone one base away is much larger, so this may be a read error. V and J are TRBV5-6 and TRBJ1-6; D might be TRBD1 (5 bases). Germline CDR1 SGHDT, CDR2 YYEEEE. The CDR3 length is 14 residues. The CDR3 DNA is TGTGCCAGCAGCTTGACGACAGCCAGTTCAACCCTCCACTTT. It codes for CASSLTTASSTLHF.

This clonotype was picked up a small number of times. This may come from a read error, since a much larger clone is one base off. This chain uses TRBV20-1 with TRBJ1-6; D not certain. Germline CDR1 and CDR2: DFQATT and SNEGSKA (reference sequence). CDR3 length: 15 residues. Trimming pared 0 bases from V and 5 bases from J, leaving 11 bases between. The CDR3 spells CSARERLGNNSPLHF. The CDR3 region has the DNA TGCAGTGCTAGAGAAAGACTGGGCAATAATTCACCCCTCCACTTT.

About this clonotype: A junction end diverges from the germline sequence, so it may reflect a read error. V and J are TRBV11-3 and TRBJ1-1; weak D call: TRBD1 (5 bases). In germline, CDR1 is SGHNT, CDR2 YENEEA. The length of the CDR3 is 16 residues. Written as DNA, the CDR3 is TGTGCCAGCATCCCTACCCCGGGGCAACTGAACACTGAAGCTCTCTTT. It is translated as CASIPTPGQLNTEALF.

With respect to this clonotype: One end of the junction does not line up with germline, which may come from a read error. The chain's CDR3 is CASSFSSISKDTQYF. Here the CDR3 DNA reads TGTGCCAGCAGTTTCAGTAGCATTAGCAAAGATACGCAGTATTTT. The chain uses TRBV12-3 or TRBV12-4 and TRBJ2-3; D remains unclear. The CDR3 spans 15 residues.

A remark on this clonotype: The junction departs from the called germline gene at one end, perhaps through a read error. The V call is TRBV5-1, the J call TRBJ1-4, with D maybe TRBD1 (6 bases). There are 15 residues in the CDR3. Germline V gives CDR1 SGHRS, CDR2 YFSETQ. The DNA for the CDR3 is TGCGCCAGCAGCTTGGATGGGACAACTATTGAAAAACTGTTTTTT. Its protein is CASSLDGTTIEKLFF.

There are many counts of this clonotype. DNA of the CDR3: TGTGCCAGCAGCCAAACTACAGGGAGGTCCCAAGAGACCCAGTACTTC. This translates into CASSQTTGRSQETQYF. The chain joins TRBV4-2 to TRBJ2-5, with D perhaps assigned TRBD1 or TRBD2 (6 bases each). The CDR3 runs to 16 residues. V lost 2 bases to trimming and J lost 1 base, with 14 bases between them. Germline-derived CDR1 and CDR2 are LGHNA and YNFKEQ.

The chain employs TRBV6-2 or TRBV6-3 and TRBJ2-1; D remains ambiguous. CDR3 length: 12 amino acids. Germline V gene data show CDR1 as MNHEY and CDR2 as SVGEGT. Here the CDR3 reads CVRSLLGNEQFF. In DNA, the CDR3 is TGTGTCAGGAGTCTCCTAGGTAATGAGCAGTTCTTC.

Details on this clonotype: Sequence at one end of the junction differs from germline and may be a read error. This chain links TRBV12-3 or TRBV12-4 with TRBJ2-2; either TRBD1 or TRBD2 may supply D (6 bases each). This CDR3 region has 13 residues. The chain's CDR3 is CASSFQGTWELFF. The CDR3 bases are TGTGCCAGCAGTTTCCAGGGGACTTGGGAACTGTTTTTT.

CDR3 region: CASSHVIGPQVDTQYF. The CDR3 region has the DNA TGCGCCAGCAGCCACGTGATCGGGCCACAGGTCGATACGCAGTATTTT. The V and J genes are TRBV4-1 and TRBJ2-3, with TRBD1 as a possible D gene (5 bases). Per germline, CDR1 MGHRA and CDR2 YSYEKL. V lost 3 bases to trimming and J lost 6 bases, with 19 bases between them. The CDR3 has 16 amino acids.

Notes on this clonotype: This could be a read error, since a much larger clone is one nucleotide away. The chain employs TRBV30 and TRBJ2-3, with D hard to call. The CDR3 has 12 amino acids. Per germline, CDR1 GTSNPN and CDR2 SVGIG (reference sequence). The CDR3 here is CAWSLVVDMQYF. DNA for the CDR3: TGTGCCTGGAGTTTGGTGGTGGATATGCAGTATTTT.

This sequence joins TRBV5-1 and TRBJ2-3; D ambiguous. The V and J ends lost 0 bases and 4 bases respectively, with 12 bases between them. This CDR3 region has 15 residues. CDR1 is SGHRS and CDR2 is YFSETQ in the germline V gene. The CDR3 sequence: CASSLDNPSADTQYF. The CDR3 bases are TGCGCCAGCAGCTTGGACAATCCCAGCGCAGATACGCAGTATTTT.

About this clonotype itself: One end of the junction is discordant with germline, which a read error may explain. The chain has TRBV6-5 and TRBJ2-6; 10 positions match TRBD2. There are 17 residues in the CDR3. Germline CDR1 MNHEY, CDR2 SVGAGI. The chain's CDR3 is CASNLAGASSGANVMTF. CDR3 sequence (DNA): TGTGCCAGCAATCTAGCGGGAGCCAGCTCTGGGGCCAACGTCATGACTTTC.

Of note for this clonotype: The junction differs from germline at one of its ends, possibly a read error. The V call is TRBV5-6, the J call TRBJ2-7; TRBD2 aligns across 7 bases. The CDR3 consists of 14 residues. Germline CDR1 is SGHDT and CDR2 is YYEEEE. DNA for the CDR3: TGTGCCAGGAGCTTGGGAGGGATCGGCTACGAGCAGTACTTC. Its protein product is CARSLGGIGYEQYF.

This clonotype was seen only once. The chain couples TRBV12-3 or TRBV12-4 to TRBJ1-1; TRBD1 matches 8 bases. This CDR3 comprises 17 residues. V was pared by 5 bases and J by 2 bases, with 13 bases of the junction left unmatched. CDR3 in amino acids: CASSITTSGGINTEAFF. The CDR3 region has the DNA TGTGCCAGCAGTATAACTACGTCAGGGGGCATTAACACTGAAGCTTTCTTT.

For this clonotype: Relative to the germline gene, one junction end is altered; a read error may explain this. V gene TRBV11-2 combines with J gene TRBJ2-5; perhaps TRBD2 as D (6 bases). The CDR3 has 13 residues. Germline CDR1 SGHAT, CDR2 FQNNGV. CDR3 residues: CSSSYTGEETQYF. The CDR3 DNA reads as TGTTCCAGCAGCTATACGGGGGAAGAGACCCAGTATTTC.

A remark on this clonotype: At one of its ends the junction is not consistent with the germline gene, which may arise from a read error. The CDR3: CASSRPAGLLLF. The DNA of the CDR3 is TGTGCCAGCAGCCGGCCGGCCGGGCTGCTGCTTTTC. This chain joins TRBV13 and TRBJ2-2; D is uncertain. Germline CDR1 PRHDT, CDR2 FYEKMQ (reference sequence). There are 12 residues in the CDR3.

With respect to this clonotype: Germline and junction disagree at one end, which may indicate a read error. The chain carries TRBV20-1 and TRBJ2-7; D unresolved. This CDR3 spans 13 amino acids. The germline V gene encodes CDR1 DFQATT and CDR2 SNEGSKA (reference sequence). The CDR3 DNA reads as TGCAGTGGTAGGACGGTAAACCCCTACGAGCAGTATTTC. This codes for CSGRTVNPYEQYF.